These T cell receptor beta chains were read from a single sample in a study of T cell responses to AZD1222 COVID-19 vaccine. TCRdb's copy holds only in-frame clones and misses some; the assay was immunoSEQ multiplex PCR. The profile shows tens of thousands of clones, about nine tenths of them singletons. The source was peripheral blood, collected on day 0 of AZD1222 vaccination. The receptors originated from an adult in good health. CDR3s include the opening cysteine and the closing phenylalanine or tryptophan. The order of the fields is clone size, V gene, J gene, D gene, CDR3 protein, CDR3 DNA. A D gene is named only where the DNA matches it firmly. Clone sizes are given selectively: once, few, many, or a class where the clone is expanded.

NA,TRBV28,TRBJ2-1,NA,CASSLNFRYNEQFF,TGTGCCAGCAGTTTAAATTTTCGGTACAATGAGCAGTTCTTC
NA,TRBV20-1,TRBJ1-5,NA,CSASSGQLIRPQHF,TGCAGTGCTAGTTCGGGGCAGCTTATTAGGCCCCAGCATTTT
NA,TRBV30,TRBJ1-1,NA,CAWSVGLNTEAFF,TGTGCCTGGAGTGTAGGACTGAACACTGAAGCTTTCTTT
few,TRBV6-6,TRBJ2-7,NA,CASSYSGSAYEQYF,TGTGCCAGCAGTTACTCCGGCAGTGCCTACGAGCAGTACTTC
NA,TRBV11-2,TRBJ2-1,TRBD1,CASRRTGGDSHNGEQFF,TGTGCCAGCAGAAGGACAGGGGGCGATTCACACAACGGTGAGCAGTTCTTC
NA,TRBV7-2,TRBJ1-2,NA,CASLKGGHLYGYTF,TGTGCCAGCTTAAAGGGGGGACACCTCTATGGCTACACCTTC
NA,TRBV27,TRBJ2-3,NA,CASSWGFGTDTQYF,TGTGCCAGCAGTTGGGGGTTCGGCACAGATACGCAGTATTTT
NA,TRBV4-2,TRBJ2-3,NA,CASSPGPSKADTQYF,TGTGCCAGCAGCCCGGGACCCTCAAAGGCAGATACGCAGTATTTT
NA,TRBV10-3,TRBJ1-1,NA,CAIREQGEWTEAFF,TGTGCCATCAGGGAACAGGGAGAATGGACTGAAGCTTTCTTT
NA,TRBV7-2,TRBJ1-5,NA,CASSFSSGFGQPQHF,TGTGCCAGCAGCTTTTCTTCTGGGTTTGGTCAGCCCCAGCATTTT
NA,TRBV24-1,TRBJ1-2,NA,CATSDGTGLSGYTF,TGTGCCACCAGTGACGGTACAGGGTTGAGTGGCTACACCTTC
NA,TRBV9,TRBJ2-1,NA,CASSYGQNNEQFF,TGTGCCAGCAGCTACGGACAGAACAATGAGCAGTTCTTC
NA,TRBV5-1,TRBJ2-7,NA,CASSSTRDPGGEQYF,TGCGCCAGCAGCTCAACCCGGGACCCGGGTGGCGAGCAGTACTTC
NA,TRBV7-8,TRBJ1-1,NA,CASSLGGHRNTEAFF,TGTGCCAGCAGCTTGGGGGGACACCGGAACACTGAAGCTTTCTTT
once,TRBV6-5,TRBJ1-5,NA,CASRGGEGQPQHF,TGTGCCAGCAGGGGCGGGGAAGGACAGCCCCAGCATTTT
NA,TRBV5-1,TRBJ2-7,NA,CASSLGTFNEQYF,TGCGCCAGCAGCTTAGGGACTTTCAACGAGCAGTACTTC
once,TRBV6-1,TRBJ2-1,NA,CASSEDPSSYNEQFF,TGTGCCAGCAGTGAGGACCCGAGCTCCTACAATGAGCAGTTCTTC
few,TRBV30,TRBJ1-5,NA,CAWKGRAGPGNQPQHF,TGTGCCTGGAAAGGAAGGGCTGGGCCAGGCAATCAGCCCCAGCATTTT
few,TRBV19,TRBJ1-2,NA,CASSASGVDGYTF,TGTGCCAGTAGTGCCTCAGGGGTCGATGGCTACACCTTC
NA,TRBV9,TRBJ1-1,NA,CASSRTSAEAFF,TGTGCCAGCAGCCGGACGAGTGCTGAAGCTTTCTTT
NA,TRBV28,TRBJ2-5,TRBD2,CASSSVIAGAQETQYF,TGTGCCAGCAGTTCCGTAATAGCGGGGGCACAAGAGACCCAGTACTTC
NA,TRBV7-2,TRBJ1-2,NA,CASSLGWQLDGYTF,TGTGCCAGCAGCTTAGGGTGGCAGTTGGATGGCTACACCTTC
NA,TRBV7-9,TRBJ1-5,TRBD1,CASSAGTGENQPQHF,TGTGCCAGCAGCGCCGGGACAGGGGAGAATCAGCCCCAGCATTTT